This T cell receptor beta chain was sequenced during a study of shared clonotypes between healthy human individuals (dated by TCRdb to about 2020). Looking at the study overall: The cohort comprised two women and a few men aged 18 to 49 years. To increase sequencing depth and limit assay-specific biases, different laboratories used diverse techniques to prepare libraries and sequence TCR repertoires. Blood TCR repertoires of about 5 healthy adults were deeply sequenced to estimate repertoire size and the extent of clonotype sharing between individuals. For each donor, three plates each were used for CD4 naive and CD4 memory, two plates were used for CD8 naive, and one plate was used for CD8 memory. Between about 0.94 and 8.9 billion PBMCs per donor were obtained by leukapheresis.

What the research found in general, with its limitations: Even with the large sequencing depth, rarefaction of the sorted-subset datasets indicated that sequencing was incomplete. Because the study included a small number of donors, the genetic and exposure-history diversity represented was limited. Across four donors, 4.5% to 6.5% of naive CD4, 3% to 4% of naive CD8, around 2.5% of memory CD4, and over 0.35% of memory CD8 clonotypes were shared. Naive subsets generally had larger estimated clonotype richness than memory subsets. Sampling was restricted to blood, and TCR repertoires in tissue are likely to differ from TCR repertoires in blood. Pairwise subsampling led to the expectation that sequencing depth would affect the degree of clonotype sharing among donors. Higher generation probabilities were observed for clonotypes shared by all four sorted-subset donors than for non-shared clonotypes.

The donors were healthy, HIV-negative adults who had no recently reported acute infections or vaccinations. Only Caucasian adults living in Nashville, Tennessee, USA were represented among the donors. CD4+ T cells were enriched through magnetic negative selection, after which naive cells were positively selected on CD45RA and the remaining negative fraction served as the memory subset. Blood was collected by leukapheresis, and PBMCs were isolated by Ficoll-Histopaque density gradient centrifugation and then cryopreserved in liquid nitrogen vapor phase. Analytical flow cytometry was used to check the purity and quantity of every magnetically sorted T cell population. Genomic DNA was isolated from each sorted fraction and quantified by UV absorbance on a Nanodrop 2000c. About this clone itself: Its antigen is unknown. No much larger clone exists at a distance of one base, and base qualities are not known.

Including cysteine and phenylalanine, the CDR3 has 17 amino acids. The entry retains the CDR3 DNA only, 51 bases that are in frame from base 1. V trim: 5 bases; J trim: 0 bases; unmatched bases: 8. From a lookup of the germline V gene, CDR1 and CDR2 are SQVTM and ANQGSEA. TCR CDR3 regions were amplified from genomic DNA by multiplex PCR using the deep immunoSEQ assay. For each cell subset, the extracted genomic DNA was distributed evenly across all wells of several immunoSEQ 96-well plates, and each plate served as one replicate. For sorted subsets, around 200 ng genomic DNA, equal to 30,000 to 35,000 T cell genomes, was loaded into each replicate PCR. Purified libraries were measured with a Qubit 3.0 fluorometer, size-checked on a Bioanalyzer 2100, and measured again with the KAPA Library Quantification kit. Every immunoSEQ 96-well plate was sequenced on a dedicated single-read 150-cycle Illumina NextSeq 550 flow cell. Regarding the original processing steps: Because the immunoSEQ output included only junctional sequences and no quality scores, the filtering could not be the same as the filtering used for full-length reads. Sequences were annotated with PyIR, a Python wrapper for IgBLAST v1.9, using IMGT germline references to assign V/J genes and CDR3. Any read was removed if the V/J assignment was weak (E-value above 1e-6), the CDR3 was missing, or the read contained stop codons, out-of-frame junctions, or ambiguous translated residues. V3J clonotypes were defined as sequences sharing the same inferred V gene, J gene, and CDR3 amino acid sequence. Percentage overlap between repertoires was calculated by dividing the number of shared unique clonotypes by the size of the smaller repertoire. RTK rarefaction, the Chao1 estimator, and Recon v2.1 estimates of unobserved clonotypes were used to assess repertoire richness. For all TCRbeta clonotypes obtained by the gDNA method from four donors, generation probabilities were computed with OLGA. TCRdb stores this immuneACCESS table with in-frame sequences only. Part of the clones is absent; in the studies checked, under half of the shortfall reflects unresolved V genes, and no reason is known for the rest. The DNA was the basis for D and trimming; V, J and clone size are from that table. This sample has about 1 million clones in its table, and about four fifths of those were observed once. About 0.52% of the sample is in the top ten clones.

The receptor was derived from a man in his late teens or twenties in good health. Some clones in this sample may be carry-over from other donors' samples. The source material was memory CD4+ T cells from PBMCs. This sample's cell subset or site label indicates: CD45RA-negative fraction. The sequence joins TRBV29-1 to TRBJ2-3; the junction holds 13 bases that match TRBD2. The CDR3 region has the sequence CSVKLAGGLHSTDTQYF. The nucleotide sequence is given as TGCAGCGTTAAACTAGCGGGAGGGCTCCATAGCACAGATACGCAGTATTTT.